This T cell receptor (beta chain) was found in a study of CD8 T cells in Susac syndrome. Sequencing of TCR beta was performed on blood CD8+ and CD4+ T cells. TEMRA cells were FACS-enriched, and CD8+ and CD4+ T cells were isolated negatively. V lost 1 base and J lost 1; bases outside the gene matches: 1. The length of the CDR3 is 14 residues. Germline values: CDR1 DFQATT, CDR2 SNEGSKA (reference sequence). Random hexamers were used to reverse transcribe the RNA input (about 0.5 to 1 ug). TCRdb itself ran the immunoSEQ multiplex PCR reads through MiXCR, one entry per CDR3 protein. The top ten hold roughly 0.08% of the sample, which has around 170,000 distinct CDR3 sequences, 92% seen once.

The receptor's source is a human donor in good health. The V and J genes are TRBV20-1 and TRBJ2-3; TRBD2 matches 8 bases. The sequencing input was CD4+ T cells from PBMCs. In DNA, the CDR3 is TGCAGTGCTAGAGCGGGGGGGGGCACAGATACGCAGTATTTT. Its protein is CSARAGGGTDTQYF.